This T cell receptor beta chain appears in the sequencing data of a study of control samples from healthy donors and cancer patients. This table comes from immunoSEQ multiplex PCR, and its TCRdb copy is limited to in-frame clones, with some not included. The data show around 170,000 clones, about 90% seen once. This CDR3 contains 13 residues. Looked up from germline, CDR1 is SGHTA and CDR2 is FQGNSA. Trimming removed 6 bases from V and 6 bases from J, with 11 bases in between. V usage is TRBV7-2 and J usage is TRBJ1-4, with a weak D call TRBD1 (5 bases). Sequencing was done on a sample of blood. The receptor's source is a woman in her forties or fifties in good health. CDR3 in DNA: TGTGCCAGCAGGGATCGGGGCGATGAAAAACTGTTTTTT. Translated, it gives CASRDRGDEKLFF.